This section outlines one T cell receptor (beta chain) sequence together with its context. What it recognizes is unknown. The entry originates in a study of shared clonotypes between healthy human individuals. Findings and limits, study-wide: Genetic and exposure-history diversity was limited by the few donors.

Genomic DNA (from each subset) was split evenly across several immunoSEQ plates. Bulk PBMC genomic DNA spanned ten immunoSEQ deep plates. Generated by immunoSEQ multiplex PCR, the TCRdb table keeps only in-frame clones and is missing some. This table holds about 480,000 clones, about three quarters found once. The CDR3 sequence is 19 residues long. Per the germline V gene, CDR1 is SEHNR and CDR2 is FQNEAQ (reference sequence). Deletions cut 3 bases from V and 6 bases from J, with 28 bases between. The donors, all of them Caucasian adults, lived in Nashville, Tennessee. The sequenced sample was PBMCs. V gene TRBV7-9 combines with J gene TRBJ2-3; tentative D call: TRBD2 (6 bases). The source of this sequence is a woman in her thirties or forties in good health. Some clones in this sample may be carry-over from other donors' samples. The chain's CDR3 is CASSFADPWDFRVGDTQYF. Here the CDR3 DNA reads TGTGCCAGCAGCTTCGCCGACCCTTGGGACTTTCGGGTCGGCGATACGCAGTATTTT.